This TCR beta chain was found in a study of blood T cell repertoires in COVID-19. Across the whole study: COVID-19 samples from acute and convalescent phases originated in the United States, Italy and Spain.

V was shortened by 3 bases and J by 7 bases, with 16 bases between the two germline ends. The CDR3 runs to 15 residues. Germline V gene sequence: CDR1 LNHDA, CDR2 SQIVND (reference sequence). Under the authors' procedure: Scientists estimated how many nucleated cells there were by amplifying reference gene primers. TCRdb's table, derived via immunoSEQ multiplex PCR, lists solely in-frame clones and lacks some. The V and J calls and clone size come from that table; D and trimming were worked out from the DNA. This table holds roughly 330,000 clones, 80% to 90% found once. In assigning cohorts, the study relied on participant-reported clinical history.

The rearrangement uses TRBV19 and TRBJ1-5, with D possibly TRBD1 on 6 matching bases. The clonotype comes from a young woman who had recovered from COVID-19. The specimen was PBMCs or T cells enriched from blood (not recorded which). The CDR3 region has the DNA TGTGCCAGTAGTATGGCAGGACAGTTGCGGCAGCCCCAGCATTTT. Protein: CASSMAGQLRQPQHF.